The rows below give T cell receptor beta chains drawn from one sample of a study of shared clonotypes between healthy human individuals. Sequencing used immunoSEQ multiplex PCR; TCRdb keeps in-frame clones, though not all of them. The repertoire has about 1 million clones, approximately 76% of them found once; the top ten carry approximately 1.5%. Sequenced sample: memory CD4+ T cells sorted from blood. All receptors derive from a man younger than 35 in good health. Both conserved end residues are part of each CDR3. The order of the fields is V gene, D gene, clone size, J gene, CDR3 DNA, CDR3 protein. A D gene is named only where the DNA matches it firmly. Clone size is given for some rows only: seen once, a few or many times, or a class if the clone is expanded.

V: TRBV6-6
D: TRBD1
size: .
J: TRBJ1-4
DNA: TGTGCCAGCAGCAGGGACAGGGTAGGAGAAAAACTGTTTTTT
CDR3: CASSRDRVGEKLFF

V: TRBV10-2
D: TRBD1
size: .
J: TRBJ2-5
DNA: TGCGCCAGCAGCGAAACGACAGGGTCAGTGACCCAGTACTTC
CDR3: CASSETTGSVTQYF

V: TRBV6-5
D: .
size: .
J: TRBJ1-1
DNA: TGTGCCAGCAGTTATAAACAGAACACTGAAGCTTTCTTT
CDR3: CASSYKQNTEAFF

V: TRBV27
D: TRBD1
size: .
J: TRBJ1-2
DNA: TGTGCCAGCAGTCGGACAGGGGTGGATGCAAAAAATGGCTACACCTTC
CDR3: CASSRTGVDAKNGYTF

V: TRBV30
D: .
size: .
J: TRBJ2-3
DNA: TGTGCCTGGAGTCCAACCTCGAGGGGAGATAGGCAGTATTTT
CDR3: CAWSPTSRGDRQYF

V: TRBV18
D: .
size: many
J: TRBJ1-5
DNA: TGTGCCAGCTCACCCGGGGGGTTCCCTCAGCCCCAGCATTTT
CDR3: CASSPGGFPQPQHF

V: TRBV27
D: .
size: .
J: TRBJ1-2
DNA: TGTGCCAGCAGTTTAACAGGGATGTATGGCTACACCTTC
CDR3: CASSLTGMYGYTF

V: TRBV7-9
D: TRBD1
size: .
J: TRBJ2-5
DNA: TGTGCCAGCAGCTTAGGGGACAGGGGTGTACAAGAGACCCAGTACTTC
CDR3: CASSLGDRGVQETQYF

V: TRBV2
D: .
size: .
J: TRBJ1-1
DNA: TGTGCCGGGGGGGAAGGGGCCGCCCGCACTGAAGCTTTCTTT
CDR3: CAGGEGAARTEAFF

V: TRBV18
D: TRBD2
size: .
J: TRBJ2-3
DNA: TGTGCCAGCTCACCACCTAGCGGGGGGGCCACAGATACGCAGTATTTT
CDR3: CASSPPSGGATDTQYF

V: TRBV12-1
D: .
size: once
J: TRBJ1-3
DNA: TGTGCCAGCAGCTTACAGGGGGCTGGAAACACCATATATTTT
CDR3: CASSLQGAGNTIYF

V: TRBV5-1
D: .
size: .
J: TRBJ1-1
DNA: TGCGCCAGCAGCTTGAGCGGTTATGCGAACACTGAAGCTTTCTTT
CDR3: CASSLSGYANTEAFF

V: TRBV7-8
D: .
size: .
J: TRBJ1-1
DNA: TGTGCCAGCATTCTGGGAGGGGGCACTGAAGCTTTCTTT
CDR3: CASILGGGTEAFF

V: TRBV15
D: .
size: .
J: TRBJ2-5
DNA: TGTGCCACCAGCAGAGGGAACCAAGAGACCCAGTACTTC
CDR3: CATSRGNQETQYF

V: TRBV27
D: TRBD1
size: .
J: TRBJ1-2
DNA: TGTGCCAGCAGTTTCGGGGGGACAGGGAGCTATGGCTACACCTTC
CDR3: CASSFGGTGSYGYTF

V: TRBV10-3
D: TRBD2
size: .
J: TRBJ2-3
DNA: TGTGCCATCAGTGCAAGGACTAGCGGTTCTACTAGCACAGATACGCAGTATTTT
CDR3: CAISARTSGSTSTDTQYF

V: TRBV19
D: TRBD1
size: few
J: TRBJ1-1
DNA: TGTGCCAGTAGCCCCGGACAGGGTGGCACTGAAGCTTTCTTT
CDR3: CASSPGQGGTEAFF

V: TRBV4-1
D: .
size: .
J: TRBJ1-6
DNA: TGCGCCAGCAGCGAAAGGCGGGGTTCAGGATCACCCCTCCACTTT
CDR3: CASSERRGSGSPLHF

V: TRBV13
D: .
size: .
J: TRBJ2-3
DNA: TGTGCCAGCAGCCCCCCGACCCGGGCCGATACGCAGTATTTT
CDR3: CASSPPTRADTQYF

V: TRBV18
D: .
size: few
J: TRBJ1-6
DNA: TGTGCCAGCTCACCAACAGGCCCCAATTCACCCCTCCACTTT
CDR3: CASSPTGPNSPLHF

V: TRBV2
D: TRBD2
size: many
J: TRBJ2-3
DNA: TGTGCCAGCTGCAGACTAGCGGGAGCGGTTGATACGCAGTATTTT
CDR3: CASCRLAGAVDTQYF

V: TRBV4-1
D: .
size: .
J: TRBJ1-6
DNA: TGCGCCAGCAGCCAAGATATTAATTCACCCCTCCACTTT
CDR3: CASSQDINSPLHF

V: TRBV6-5
D: .
size: .
J: TRBJ2-3
DNA: TGTGCCAGCAGGACCCCCGGGACAGATACGCAGTATTTT
CDR3: CASRTPGTDTQYF

V: TRBV11-2
D: .
size: .
J: TRBJ2-7
DNA: TGTGCCAGCAGCCCCGGGGTAGCGACGCAGTACGAGCAGTACTTC
CDR3: CASSPGVATQYEQYF

V: TRBV19
D: .
size: .
J: TRBJ2-7
DNA: TGTGCCAGTAGTATTGGGCAGGCAAGCTCCTACGAGCAGTACTTC
CDR3: CASSIGQASSYEQYF

V: TRBV7-2
D: .
size: .
J: TRBJ2-2
DNA: TGTGCCAGCAGCTTAGTGGCGACAGCGAACACCGGGGAGCTGTTTTTT
CDR3: CASSLVATANTGELFF

V: TRBV4-2
D: .
size: .
J: TRBJ1-5
DNA: TGTGCCAGCAGCCAAGGGGGAGCATCGGATCAGCCCCAGCATTTT
CDR3: CASSQGGASDQPQHF

V: TRBV10-3
D: .
size: .
J: TRBJ2-1
DNA: TGTGCCATGGGGGGATGGGAGAATGAGCAGTTCTTC
CDR3: CAMGGWENEQFF

V: TRBV10-3
D: TRBD2
size: .
J: TRBJ2-7
DNA: TGTGCCATCAGTGTGATTGCGGGAGCTTGGGAGCAGTACTTC
CDR3: CAISVIAGAWEQYF

V: TRBV11-2
D: .
size: .
J: TRBJ1-3
DNA: TGTGCCAGCAGGAAAACAGGGTCTGGAAACACCATATATTTT
CDR3: CASRKTGSGNTIYF

V: TRBV5-1
D: .
size: .
J: TRBJ2-3
DNA: TGCGCCAGCAGCGTTACAGGGTTCCGCCCCACAGATACGCAGTATTTT
CDR3: CASSVTGFRPTDTQYF

V: TRBV30
D: .
size: .
J: TRBJ1-4
DNA: TGTGCCTGGAGTCGGGCAGGGACCCCCCTATTTTCTGAAAAACTGTTTTTT
CDR3: CAWSRAGTPLFSEKLFF

V: TRBV9
D: .
size: .
J: TRBJ2-3
DNA: TGTGCCAGCAGCGTAGGCACGCCCAGGGAGTCGACGCAGTATTTT
CDR3: CASSVGTPRESTQYF

V: TRBV2
D: TRBD1
size: .
J: TRBJ2-7
DNA: TGTGCCAGCAGTGAAGCTAAGGGGGCGAAGCAGTACTTC
CDR3: CASSEAKGAKQYF

V: TRBV5-6
D: TRBD1
size: .
J: TRBJ1-6
DNA: TGTGCCAGCAGCTCCGGGACAGGGGCCCGTCGCTCCTATAATTCACCCCTCCACTTT
CDR3: CASSSGTGARRSYNSPLHF

V: TRBV4-2
D: .
size: .
J: TRBJ2-2
DNA: TGTGCCAGCAGCCAAGAGGTCAGCTACACCGGGGAGCTGTTTTTT
CDR3: CASSQEVSYTGELFF

V: TRBV7-5
D: .
size: .
J: TRBJ2-7
DNA: TGTGCCAGAAGCTTAGGAGCGACCGGACAGGGTCCTTACGAGCAGTACTTC
CDR3: CARSLGATGQGPYEQYF

V: TRBV7-2
D: .
size: .
J: TRBJ1-2
DNA: TGTGCCAGCAGCTTAGGATATAACTATGGCTACACCTTC
CDR3: CASSLGYNYGYTF

V: TRBV18
D: TRBD1
size: .
J: TRBJ2-7
DNA: TGTGCCAGCTCACCAGGGACAGGGTCGACCTACGAGCAGTACTTC
CDR3: CASSPGTGSTYEQYF

V: TRBV19
D: TRBD2
size: many
J: TRBJ2-1
DNA: TGTGCCAGTAGTGTTCTTAGCGGGGGGGCCCCGAATGAGCAGTTCTTC
CDR3: CASSVLSGGAPNEQFF

V: TRBV5-1
D: .
size: .
J: TRBJ2-2
DNA: TGCGCCAGCAGCATGCGGGAGAACACCGGGGAGCTGTTTTTT
CDR3: CASSMRENTGELFF

V: TRBV5-6
D: TRBD1
size: few
J: TRBJ2-1
DNA: TGTGCCAGCAGCCAAACACCGGGACAGGGATCGTTCTTC
CDR3: CASSQTPGQGSFF

V: TRBV5-1
D: TRBD1
size: .
J: TRBJ1-1
DNA: TGCGCCAGCAGCTGGACAGGGGGCATCACTGAAGCTTTCTTT
CDR3: CASSWTGGITEAFF

V: TRBV28
D: TRBD1
size: .
J: TRBJ1-4
DNA: TGTGCCAGCAGTTGGACAGGGCCGGGAGAAAAACTGTTTTTT
CDR3: CASSWTGPGEKLFF

V: TRBV4-3
D: .
size: .
J: TRBJ1-1
DNA: TGCGCCAGCAGCCAAGATCACGGGGGATCAACTGAAGCTTTCTTT
CDR3: CASSQDHGGSTEAFF

V: TRBV29-1
D: .
size: .
J: TRBJ2-4
DNA: TGCAGCGTTGAAGATACAGCTCTAAACATTCAGTACTTC
CDR3: CSVEDTALNIQYF

V: TRBV6-6
D: .
size: .
J: TRBJ2-1
DNA: TGTGCCAGCAGCCAAACCGCGGGGGAGCAGTTCTTC
CDR3: CASSQTAGEQFF

V: TRBV6-1
D: .
size: .
J: TRBJ1-2
DNA: TGTGCCAGCAGTGAACGGGGTGTCAGCGGATATGGCTACACCTTC
CDR3: CASSERGVSGYGYTF

V: TRBV5-4
D: TRBD1
size: few
J: TRBJ1-3
DNA: TGTGCCAGCAGCCCTGGACAGGGCCTAAGCTCTGGAAACACCATATATTTT
CDR3: CASSPGQGLSSGNTIYF

V: TRBV19
D: TRBD2
size: .
J: TRBJ2-3
DNA: TGTGCCAGCCGGACTAGCGGGAGTTGGGGTACGCAGTATTTT
CDR3: CASRTSGSWGTQYF

V: TRBV6-5
D: .
size: few
J: TRBJ1-5
DNA: TGTGCCAGCAGAGCGGCGGAGAATCAGCCCCAGCATTTT
CDR3: CASRAAENQPQHF

V: TRBV2
D: .
size: .
J: TRBJ2-6
DNA: TGTGCCAGCATGATCTCTGGGGCCAACGTCCTGACTTTC
CDR3: CASMISGANVLTF

V: TRBV7-9
D: .
size: .
J: TRBJ2-4
DNA: TGTGCCAGCAGCTATCGGGGGGCTGGCAAAAACATTCAGTACTTC
CDR3: CASSYRGAGKNIQYF

V: TRBV19
D: .
size: .
J: TRBJ2-4
DNA: TGTGCCAGTAGAGACGCCCTGGGAGCTGGAAACATTCAGTACTTC
CDR3: CASRDALGAGNIQYF

V: TRBV7-2
D: TRBD2
size: .
J: TRBJ2-2
DNA: TGTGCCAGCAGCCTATTAGGGACTAGCAGGAACACCGGGGAGCTGTTTTTT
CDR3: CASSLLGTSRNTGELFF

V: TRBV5-1
D: .
size: .
J: TRBJ2-2
DNA: TGCGCCAGCAGTACCTTCCTGGGGACCGGGGAGCTGTTTTTT
CDR3: CASSTFLGTGELFF

V: TRBV5-1
D: .
size: .
J: TRBJ2-7
DNA: TGCGCCAGCAGCTGGGGCTTGGGGCTTAACTACGAGCAGTACTTC
CDR3: CASSWGLGLNYEQYF

V: TRBV7-3
D: .
size: .
J: TRBJ2-5
DNA: TGTGCCAGCAGCCCAATGGGTTACAATCAAGAGACCCAGTACTTC
CDR3: CASSPMGYNQETQYF

V: TRBV2
D: .
size: .
J: TRBJ2-1
DNA: TGTGCCAGCACCCCCGGACCCTACAATGAGCAGTTCTTC
CDR3: CASTPGPYNEQFF

V: TRBV5-4
D: .
size: once
J: TRBJ2-3
DNA: TGTGCCAGCAGCTTGGGCAGGCCTCCCAGCGTTACGCAGTATTTT
CDR3: CASSLGRPPSVTQYF